The 14 T cell receptor beta chains in this list originate from one sample, sequenced in a study of blood T cell repertoires in COVID-19. The method was immunoSEQ multiplex PCR; TCRdb's version includes in-frame clones alone and lacks a portion of them. This repertoire shows roughly 250,000 clones, approximately 90% found once; its top ten account for roughly 2%. The source material was PBMCs or T cells enriched from blood (not recorded which). The receptor set was obtained from a woman aged 40 to 50 with acute COVID-19.

V gene TRBV7-8 combines with J gene TRBJ2-1, with 9 bases fitting TRBD1. V was pared by 5 bases and J by 5 bases, with 7 bases of the junction left unmatched. This CDR3 is built from 15 residues. The germline V gene has CDR1 SGHVS and CDR2 FQNEAQ. The chain's CDR3 is CASSPDRGRNNEQFF. CDR3 sequence (DNA): TGTGCCAGCAGCCCTGACAGGGGGAGGAACAATGAGCAGTTCTTC.

Many counts were recorded for this clone. This rearrangement joins TRBV7-3 to TRBJ2-6, with 7 nucleotides matching TRBD1. V lost 4 bases and J lost 3; bases outside the gene matches: 12. The V gene's germline CDR1 is SGHTA and CDR2 FQGTGA. This CDR3 is built from 18 residues. This CDR3 is CASSSTGRGGLGANVLTF. CDR3 nucleotide sequence: TGTGCCAGCAGCTCGACAGGGCGAGGCGGTCTTGGGGCCAACGTCCTGACTTTC. The full variable domain, completed using reference TRBV7-3 and TRBJ2-6, is GAGVSQTPSNKVTEKGKYVELRCDPISGHTALYWYRQSLGQGPEFLIYFQGTGAADDSGLPNDRFFAVRPEGSVSTLKIQRTERGDSAVYLCASSSTGRGGLGANVLTFGAGSRLTVL.

The chain couples TRBV27 to TRBJ2-5, with no clear D. This CDR3 region has 12 residues. Trimming left V 3 bases short and J 4 bases short, with 6 bases between. From germline, CDR1 is MNHEY and CDR2 SMNVEV (reference sequence). CDR3 protein: CASSLSGETQYF. DNA for the CDR3: TGTGCCAGCAGTTTGTCGGGAGAGACCCAGTACTTC.

The chain links TRBV27 to TRBJ1-1, with 7 bases fitting TRBD1. Germline-derived CDR1 and CDR2 are MNHEY and SMNVEV (reference sequence). The junction had 14 bases not matched to a gene; V was cut back by 6 bases and J by 4 bases. CDR3 size: 16 residues. This CDR3 is CASRLTGTKSGTEAFF. The CDR3 DNA sequence: TGTGCCAGCAGGTTGACAGGGACGAAATCGGGCACTGAAGCTTTCTTT.

This chain joins TRBV5-1 and TRBJ2-5; a possible D gene is TRBD2 (6 bases). CDR3 length equals 17 residues. CDR1 is SGHRS and CDR2 is YFSETQ in the germline V gene. Trimming removed 1 base at V and 3 bases at J, with 19 bases between. The CDR3 protein is CASSLSPSGLREETQYF. The CDR3 bases are TGCGCCAGCAGCTTGAGTCCTTCCGGACTACGAGAAGAGACCCAGTACTTC.

The chain carries TRBV10-3 and TRBJ1-1; 10 bases are shared with TRBD1. The trim removed 3 bases at V and 7 bases at J, leaving 5 bases unmatched. Germline lookup yields CDR1 ENHRY and CDR2 SYGVKD. The CDR3 has 14 residues. CDR3 loop: CAISDETGGVEAFF. Written as DNA, the CDR3 is TGTGCCATCAGTGATGAGACAGGGGGCGTTGAAGCTTTCTTT.

The CDR3 is CASSPRWRGGQGEQYF. CDR3 bases: TGTGCCAGCAGCCCCCGGTGGCGGGGGGGCCAGGGCGAGCAGTACTTC. V is TRBV3-1 (or the pseudogene TRBV3-2) and J is TRBJ2-7, with TRBD2 identical over 9 bases. Germline values: CDR1 LGHDT, CDR2 YNNKEL (reference sequence). The CDR3 totals 16 residues. J lost 6 bases, V lost 4 bases, and 13 bases had no gene match.

This clone was counted a few times. This rearrangement joins TRBV19 to TRBJ2-1; D perhaps matches TRBD1 (7 bases). V was trimmed by 0 bases and J by 4 bases, leaving 10 bases between them. Looked up from germline, CDR1 is LNHDA and CDR2 is SQIVND (reference sequence). The CDR3 loop spans 15 amino acids. The CDR3 loop is CASSIDRGVYNEQFF. CDR3 bases: TGTGCCAGTAGTATAGACAGGGGGGTGTACAATGAGCAGTTCTTC.

This sequence joins TRBV2 and TRBJ2-5; 8 positions match TRBD2. CDR1 is SNHLY and CDR2 is FYNNEI in the germline V gene. There are 15 residues in the CDR3. After removal of 1 base from V and 5 bases from J, the junction contained 6 bases not matched to a gene. This CDR3 reads CASSEEGTRSETQYF. The DNA for the CDR3 is TGTGCCAGCAGTGAAGAAGGGACTAGATCGGAGACCCAGTACTTC. Supplemented by reference TRBV2 and TRBJ2-5, the full variable domain reads EPEVTQTPSHQVTQMGQEVILRCVPISNHLYFYWYRQILGQKVEFLVSFYNNEISEKSEIFDDQFSVERPDGSNFTLKIRSTKLEDSAMYFCASSEEGTRSETQYFGPGTRLLVL.

The genes are TRBV3-1 (or the pseudogene TRBV3-2) and TRBJ2-3; D possibly corresponds to TRBD2 (5 bases). CDR3 size: 18 residues. V lost 1 base, J lost 2 bases, and 19 bases lay in between. The germline V gene encodes CDR1 LGHDT and CDR2 YNNKEL (reference sequence). The CDR3 is CASSQAALELEPTDTQYF. The DNA of the CDR3 is TGTGCCAGCAGCCAAGCCGCCTTAGAACTAGAGCCCACAGATACGCAGTATTTT.

The genes are TRBV19 and TRBJ1-5; D ambiguous. V was shortened by 3 bases and J by 7 bases, with 13 bases between the two germline ends. The CDR3 totals 14 residues. The V gene's germline CDR1 is LNHDA and CDR2 SQIVND (reference sequence). The CDR3 spells CASSISGSGQPQHF. CDR3 nucleotides: TGTGCCAGTAGTATTTCGGGGTCAGGCCAGCCCCAGCATTTT.

The chain links TRBV5-6 to TRBJ2-7; D gene uncertain. V lost 0 bases and J 5 bases, leaving 6 bases between the germline ends. This CDR3 has 12 residues. Germline V gene lookup returns CDR1 SGHDT and CDR2 YYEEEE. The CDR3: CASSLAIHEQYF. DNA for the CDR3: TGTGCCAGCAGCTTGGCCATCCACGAGCAGTACTTC.

The CDR3 DNA follows: TGTGCCAGCTCACCGTCCCCGGACAGGGCTTCACCCCTCCACTTT. It codes for CASSPSPDRASPLHF. The rearrangement uses TRBV18 and TRBJ1-6, with 8 bases identical to TRBD1. The CDR3 runs 15 residues. Germline V lookup: CDR1 KGHSH, CDR2 LQKENI. Trimming at V came to 3 bases and at J to 9 bases, leaving 7 bases not matched to a gene.

The chain uses TRBV6-4 and TRBJ2-3; the match to TRBD2 covers 8 bases. Germline V lookup: CDR1 MRHNA, CDR2 SNTAGT. Trimming removed 2 bases from V and 6 bases from J; junction bases left unmatched: 7. This CDR3 spans 15 amino acids. The CDR3 DNA sequence: TGTGCCAGCAGTGACGGTCGGGGGGGCCGGGATACGCAGTATTTT. Translation gives CASSDGRGGRDTQYF.